This T cell receptor beta chain was recovered during a study of T-cell reconstitution after alpha-beta-depleted transplantation in children (dated by TCRdb to between 2015 and 2016). The study in broad terms: Using TCR repertoire profiling, the study quantitatively followed how T-cell immune reconstitution unfolded in children after TCRalphabeta/CD19-depleted allogeneic hematopoietic cell transplantation.

The paper's findings and limits, for the study overall: Over subsequent months, a decline in hyperexpanded clone frequencies was noted, and after one year, T-cell counts and TCRbeta diversity were mostly ascribed to newly produced T cells. In some patients, the high TCRbeta diversity seen at day 60 was put down to recipient T cells and intrathymic progenitors that had survived conditioning. About two months after transplant, the apparently early recovery of alphabetaT-cell counts reportedly depended on just several hundred clones that had expanded rapidly and came from non-depleted graft cells.

With regard to this clonotype: Its antigen specificity is not known. No base-level quality is on record; no much larger clone is a single base apart.

The CDR3 spans 14 residues, from the cysteine through the phenylalanine. The read is trimmed to its CDR3 DNA, 42 bases read in frame from base 1. Relative to germline, V is missing 0 bases and J is missing 15 bases, with 8 bases of the junction outside any gene match. Taken from the germline V gene, the CDR1 and CDR2 loops are SGHRS and YFSETQ. Library construction relied on PCR. Sequencing relied on an Illumina HiSeq 2500. TCR libraries were prepared with molecular barcoding, using unique molecular identifiers to normalize TCRbeta repertoire quantification. TCRdb reworked the public reads: Q25 trimming with fastp, MiXCR clone assembly, productive beta chains retained. Merged by CDR3 protein, the rows form single entries marked with the most common genes and DNA. This sample lists some 830,000 distinct CDR3 sequences; 16% were detected once. In total, the top ten clones hold about 4.6% of the sample.

The treatment or condition tag for this specimen amounts to: allogeneic hematopoietic cell transplantation with graft depleted of TCRalphabeta T cells and CD19 B cells. Transplant recipients were children who received TCRalphabeta/CD19-depleted allogeneic hematopoietic cell grafts. This receptor was identified in a male patient younger than 18 who had a stem cell transplant for acute lymphoblastic leukemia, so the T cells may come from the graft donor. The sequences come from PBMCs, mostly from graft donor cells, collected 360 days after TCRalphabeta/CD19-depleted stem cell transplant. The chain links TRBV5-1 with TRBJ2-4, and TRBD2 matches 11 of the central bases. The CDR3 region reads CASSLGGSGRAGYF. The nucleotides are TGCGCCAGCAGCTTGGGGGGTAGCGGGAGGGCCGGGTACTTC.